The next 30 T cell receptor beta chains were all read from a single sample in a study of blood T cell repertoires in COVID-19. Generated by immunoSEQ multiplex PCR, the TCRdb table keeps only in-frame clones and is missing some. In the table there are about 110,000 clones, around 79% of which are singletons. Sequenced input: peripheral blood. Receptor source: a woman of 80 years or more with active or convalescent COVID-19.

This clone has more than one count but fewer than ten. This chain links TRBV6-1 with TRBJ2-7; D gene ambiguous. Germline V gene sequence: CDR1 MNHNS, CDR2 SASEGT. V was shortened by 0 bases and J by 5 bases, with 11 bases between the two germline ends. This CDR3 spans 14 amino acids. The CDR3 sequence: CASSEAPRYNEQYF. The CDR3 DNA reads as TGTGCCAGCAGTGAAGCGCCCAGGTACAACGAGCAGTACTTC.

The chain couples TRBV6-6 to TRBJ1-2; no clear D. Germline V gives CDR1 MNHNY, CDR2 SVGAGI (reference sequence). V lost 5 bases and J 5 bases, leaving 15 bases between the germline ends. The CDR3 spans 14 residues. The CDR3 nucleotides read TGTGCCAGCAGTCAAACCCCGAGAGCGTATGGCTACACCTTC. Encoded protein: CASSQTPRAYGYTF.

V is TRBV9 and J is TRBJ1-2, with D uncertain. V lost 0 bases and J lost 8, with 11 bases in between. CDR1 SGDLS and CDR2 YYNGEE come from the germline V gene. The CDR3 length is 13 residues. CDR3 nucleotide sequence: TGTGCCAGCAGCGTAGTTTGGGCCGAAGGCTACACCTTC. It is translated as CASSVVWAEGYTF. Full variable domain (missing parts from reference TRBV9 and TRBJ1-2): DSGVTQTPKHLITATGQRVTLRCSPRSGDLSVYWYQQSLDQGLQFLIQYYNGEERAKGNILERFSAQQFPDLHSELNLSSLELGDSALYFCASSVVWAEGYTFGSGTRLTVV.

The chain uses TRBV5-6 and TRBJ2-7; weak D call: TRBD2 (5 bases). CDR3 size: 14 residues. Per the germline V gene, CDR1 is SGHDT and CDR2 is YYEEEE. The V and J ends lost 5 bases and 2 bases respectively, with 14 bases between them. This chain's CDR3 is CASSRRSGTYEQYF. The CDR3, as DNA: TGTGCCAGCAGTCGCCGGTCCGGGACCTACGAGCAGTACTTC.

V and J are TRBV11-2 and TRBJ1-1; no clear D gene. There are 14 residues in the CDR3. Looked up from germline, CDR1 is SGHAT and CDR2 is FQNNGV. V was shortened by 5 bases and J by 3 bases, with 13 bases between the two germline ends. The CDR3 nucleotides are TGTGCCAGCAGCCTGCGGTTGTGGGACACTGAAGCTTTCTTT. Translation gives CASSLRLWDTEAFF.

The chain uses TRBV5-1 and TRBJ1-2; D gene ambiguous. V was trimmed by 3 bases and J by 3 bases, leaving 21 bases between them. The germline gives CDR1 SGHRS, CDR2 YFSETQ. CDR3 length: 17 residues. The CDR3: CASSSAGRGAVYYGYTF. CDR3 DNA: TGCGCCAGCAGCTCCGCCGGTCGGGGTGCTGTTTACTATGGCTACACCTTC. Full variable domain (rest looked up from reference TRBV5-1 and TRBJ1-2): KAGVTQTPRYLIKTRGQQVTLSCSPISGHRSVSWYQQTPGQGLQFLFEYFSETQRNKGNFPGRFSGRQFSNSRSEMNVSTLELGDSALYLCASSSAGRGAVYYGYTFGSGTRLTVV.

This chain links TRBV7-9 with TRBJ2-1; 8 bases are a match to TRBD2. V lost 4 bases, J lost 6 bases, and 8 bases stayed unmatched. The CDR3 length is 15 residues. Germline-derived CDR1 and CDR2 are SEHNR and FQNEAQ (reference sequence). The CDR3 coding sequence is TGTGCCAGCAGCTCGATTAGCGGGGCGATCAATGAGCAGTTCTTC. Amino acids: CASSSISGAINEQFF.

J is TRBJ1-1 and V is TRBV15; D gene uncertain. Trimming took 4 bases from V and 2 from J, leaving 8 bases between them. The CDR3 is made up of 13 amino acids. Germline lookup yields CDR1 LNHNV and CDR2 YYDKDF (reference sequence). The CDR3 region has the DNA TGTGCCACCAGCACCACATACAACACTGAAGCTTTCTTT. Amino acids: CATSTTYNTEAFF.

This clone was picked up many times. V gene TRBV4-2 combines with J gene TRBJ2-3, with 10 bases aligning to TRBD2. V lost 0 bases and J lost 2; bases outside the gene matches: 8. The CDR3 contains 18 residues. Germline CDR1 is LGHNA and CDR2 is YNFKEQ. CDR3 nucleotides: TGTGCCAGCAGCCAAGATCTCCAGCGGGAGGGCCTCACAGATACGCAGTATTTT. Translating gives CASSQDLQREGLTDTQYF.

This chain uses TRBV20-1 with TRBJ2-3, with TRBD1 matching 8 bases. The V gene end was trimmed by 3 bases and the J gene end by 4 bases; junction bases not matched to a gene: 3. Germline CDR1 and CDR2: DFQATT and SNEGSKA (reference sequence). This CDR3 has 13 residues. The CDR3 region has the DNA TGCAGTGCTAGTATACAGGGGGCAGATACGCAGTATTTT. Protein product: CSASIQGADTQYF.

This clone was counted only a few times. The rearrangement joins TRBV6-5 to TRBJ1-5; TRBD1 matches at 8 bases. The CDR3 has 13 residues. V was pared by 6 bases and J by 6 bases, with 4 bases of the junction left unmatched. CDR1 and CDR2 from the germline V gene are MNHEY and SVGAGI. The chain's CDR3 is CASSSGGGQPQHF. The CDR3 coding sequence is TGTGCCAGCAGCTCAGGGGGCGGTCAGCCCCAGCATTTT.

The rearrangement joins TRBV10-3 to TRBJ2-4; D perhaps matches TRBD1 (5 bases). Deletions cut 5 bases from V and 5 bases from J, with 13 bases between. The CDR3 is 14 residues long. Looked up from germline, CDR1 is ENHRY and CDR2 is SYGVKD. CDR3 protein: CAISPQGMQNIQYF. CDR3 in DNA: TGTGCCATCAGTCCTCAGGGAATGCAAAACATTCAGTACTTC.

This clone was detected a few times. CDR3 in amino acids: CASSQGTGSMYEQYF. The CDR3 DNA is TGTGCCAGCAGCCAAGGGACAGGGAGTATGTACGAGCAGTACTTC. The V call is TRBV14, the J call TRBJ2-7, with 8 nucleotides matching TRBD1. The CDR3 is 15 amino acids. The V gene end was trimmed by 1 base and the J gene end by 4 bases; junction bases not matched to a gene: 6. Germline loops: CDR1 SGHDN, CDR2 FVKESK.

The V and J genes are TRBV15 and TRBJ2-1, with 7 bases that match TRBD2. The germline gives CDR1 LNHNV, CDR2 YYDKDF (reference sequence). The CDR3 has 16 amino acids. J lost 8 bases, V lost 0 bases, and 10 bases had no gene match. The chain's CDR3 is CATSRDVGEGLYEQFF. CDR3 nucleotides: TGTGCCACCAGCAGAGATGTAGGGGAGGGCCTTTATGAGCAGTTCTTC.

This rearrangement joins TRBV4-2 to TRBJ1-4; D ambiguous. V was pared by 0 bases and J by 4 bases, with 18 bases between. Germline assignment: CDR1 LGHNA and CDR2 YNFKEQ. The CDR3 has 18 residues. DNA of the CDR3: TGTGCCAGCAGCCAAGATTCGAGCGTCCCCTCAAGTAATGAAAAACTGTTTTTT. Its translation: CASSQDSSVPSSNEKLFF.

J is TRBJ2-3 and V is TRBV6-2 or TRBV6-3; 11 bases align to TRBD2. The ends lost 4 bases at V and 7 bases at J; junction bases unmatched: 16. Germline CDR1 is MNHEY and CDR2 is SVGEGT. The CDR3 is made up of 18 amino acids. Here the CDR3 DNA reads TGTGCCAGCAGTTGGGGATATAGCGGGAGGGCCCTACTACATACGCAGTATTTT. This gives the protein CASSWGYSGRALLHTQYF.

The rearrangement uses TRBV19 and TRBJ2-7; 7 nucleotides agree with TRBD2. This CDR3 comprises 14 residues. With 6 bases clipped from V and 2 bases from J, the junction kept 7 bases outside the gene matches. The V gene's germline CDR1 is LNHDA and CDR2 SQIVND (reference sequence). The CDR3 nucleotides read TGTGCCAGTAGCCGGAGCGGGAATACCTACGAGCAGTACTTC. Its protein is CASSRSGNTYEQYF.

DNA for the CDR3: TGTGCCAGCAGCCCCACTAGATACAATGAGCAGTTCTTC. Its translation: CASSPTRYNEQFF. The genes are TRBV5-4 and TRBJ2-1; D might be TRBD2 (5 bases). Trimming took off 4 bases at V and 4 bases at J, with 9 bases between the two ends. The length of the CDR3 is 13 residues. The germline CDR1 and CDR2 sequences are SGHNT and YYREEE (reference sequence).

This chain links TRBV2 with TRBJ2-7; 9 bases align to TRBD2. V gave up 2 bases and J gave up 3 bases; unmatched junction bases: 5. This CDR3 comprises 15 residues. Per the germline V gene, CDR1 is SNHLY and CDR2 is FYNNEI. CDR3 nucleotides: TGTGCCAGCAGTGAACAGGGACTAGCCGGCTACGAGCAGTACTTC. Translated, it gives CASSEQGLAGYEQYF.

This clone was observed a handful of times. V and J are TRBV29-1 and TRBJ2-2; 8 bases fit TRBD1. CDR3 length: 12 residues. Germline CDR1 reads SQVTM; CDR2 reads ANQGSEA. With 6 bases clipped from V and 6 bases from J, the junction kept 3 bases outside the gene matches. The CDR3 DNA is TGCAGCGTCGGACAGGGTGCCGGGGAGCTGTTTTTT. Translation: CSVGQGAGELFF.

J is TRBJ1-6 and V is TRBV5-5; no definite D call. Germline V gene data show CDR1 as SGHKS and CDR2 as YYEKEE (reference sequence). The CDR3 is 14 residues long. Deletions cut 1 base from V and 6 bases from J, with 8 bases between. Here the CDR3 DNA reads TGTGCCAGCAGCTTGATAGCAACTAATTCACCCCTCCACTTT. Its translation: CASSLIATNSPLHF.

The chain has TRBV15 and TRBJ2-1; 12 positions agree with TRBD2. The CDR3 is 18 residues long. The ends lost 3 bases at V and 8 bases at J; junction bases unmatched: 14. Germline CDR1 LNHNV, CDR2 YYDKDF (reference sequence). Here the CDR3 reads CATSRPRASGRASDEQFF. The CDR3 bases are TGTGCCACCAGCAGGCCCCGGGCTAGCGGGAGGGCCTCGGATGAGCAGTTCTTC.

The V call is TRBV29-1, the J call TRBJ2-3; TRBD2 aligns across 8 bases. The CDR3 covers 14 residues. V was clipped by 4 bases and J by 2 bases; unmatched bases: 5. The germline CDR1 and CDR2 sequences are SQVTM and ANQGSEA. CDR3 nucleotides: TGCAGCGTTGTGGGTAGCGGGAACACAGATACGCAGTATTTT. As protein: CSVVGSGNTDTQYF.

This chain links TRBV4-2 with TRBJ2-2; 14 bases match TRBD2. Germline values: CDR1 LGHNA, CDR2 YNFKEQ. V was clipped by 0 bases and J by 2 bases; unmatched bases: 20. The length of the CDR3 is 24 residues. The CDR3 here is CASSQDRALGTSGRKGFNTGELFF. For the CDR3, the DNA is TGTGCCAGCAGCCAAGATCGGGCTTTGGGGACTAGCGGGAGAAAGGGCTTTAACACCGGGGAGCTGTTTTTT.

The V and J genes are TRBV4-1 and TRBJ2-6; perhaps TRBD1 as D (5 bases). The germline V gene has CDR1 MGHRA and CDR2 YSYEKL. This CDR3 contains 16 residues. Trimming took off 1 base at V and 11 bases at J, with 18 bases between the two ends. CDR3 sequence reads: CASSQGLLGQEDVLTF. In DNA form, the CDR3 reads TGCGCCAGCAGCCAAGGCCTTTTGGGGCAGGAAGACGTCCTGACTTTC.

This clone occurred once. The chain combines TRBV18 with TRBJ1-1; D remains ambiguous. The CDR3 sequence is 12 residues long. V was pared by 5 bases and J by 0 bases, with 4 bases between. Looked up from germline, CDR1 is KGHSH and CDR2 is LQKENI. The DNA of the CDR3 is TGTGCCAGCTCATCAATGAACACTGAAGCTTTCTTT. Its translation is CASSSMNTEAFF.

This clone was seen once. CDR3 sequence (DNA): TGTGCCAGCAGCGGAAACAGGGGCGACACCATATATTTT. It is translated as CASSGNRGDTIYF. The chain has TRBV5-4 and TRBJ1-3; 7 bases align to TRBD1. CDR3 length equals 13 residues. CDR1 and CDR2 from the germline V gene are SGHNT and YYREEE (reference sequence). Unmatched junction bases numbered 6, after V lost 4 bases and J lost 8 bases. Using reference TRBV5-4 and TRBJ1-3 for the parts outside the CDR3, the full variable domain is ETGVTQSPTHLIKTRGQQVTLRCSSQSGHNTVSWYQQALGQGPQFIFQYYREEENGRGNFPPRFSGLQFPNYSSELNVNALELDDSALYLCASSGNRGDTIYFGEGSWLTVV.

This clone was recorded once. This chain uses TRBV27 with TRBJ2-7, with 7 nucleotides matching TRBD1. V gave up 1 base and J gave up 4 bases; unmatched junction bases: 4. The CDR3 runs to 14 residues. The V gene's germline CDR1 is MNHEY and CDR2 SMNVEV (reference sequence). The CDR3 loop is CASSLFDRDYEQYF. The CDR3 region has the DNA TGTGCCAGCAGTTTATTTGACAGGGATTACGAGCAGTACTTC.

The V gene is TRBV21-1, the J gene TRBJ2-4; the table's D call TRBD2 went unverified against the DNA. TRBV21-1 is labeled a pseudogene. The length of the CDR3 is 16 residues. CDR3 loop: CASNPRTSAGKNIQYF. The CDR3 coding sequence is TGTGCCAGCAACCCGCGGACTAGCGCGGGCAAAAACATTCAGTACTTC.

The chain is built from TRBV19 and TRBJ1-1; 8 nucleotides match TRBD1. The germline gives CDR1 LNHDA, CDR2 SQIVND (reference sequence). With V trimmed by 1 base and J by 2 bases, 12 bases remained unmatched. This CDR3 contains 18 residues. CDR3: CASSIGPPRTGLNTEAFF. The CDR3 nucleotides read TGTGCCAGTAGTATAGGCCCACCCCGGACAGGGCTCAACACTGAAGCTTTCTTT.